The clone carrying this T cell receptor beta chain has ten or more counts. CDR3 regions were amplified by Arm-PCR using iRepertoire HTBI primers to build TCR beta libraries. TCRdb independently ran MiXCR on the multiplex PCR reads; one entry per CDR3 protein. The table has approximately 300,000 distinct CDR3 sequences, 15% to 20% seen once. Time point: newly diagnosed GD, antithyroid drugs for less than 3 months. Extracted PBMC RNA gave rise to the TCR library. The germline V gene encodes CDR1 SGHAT and CDR2 FQNNGV. This CDR3 has 12 residues. V lost 3 bases, J lost 2 bases, and 2 bases lay in between. This sample is part of a study of regulatory T cells in long-lasting Graves disease. Whole-study context: Duration of antithyroid drug therapy among newly diagnosed Graves' patients was under 3 months.

The specimen comprised peripheral blood mononuclear cells (PBMCs), sampled at new diagnosis, from a patient treated with antithyroid drugs. This sequence was found in a female donor with Graves disease. This chain links TRBV11-2 with TRBJ1-3; D is ambiguous. The CDR3, as DNA: TGTGCCAGCAGCTTTACTGGAAACACCATATATTTT. This codes for CASSFTGNTIYF.